This T cell receptor beta chain was sequenced during a study of beta chain features in type 1 diabetes. Looking at the study overall: Cell yields, gender and age were similar in healthy donors and patients. Findings of the study overall: Junctions at VDJ sites from type 1 diabetes patients had fewer insertions and more deletions. Using cDNA template may skew counts toward highly expressing activated cells.

Looked up from germline, CDR1 is ENHRY and CDR2 is SYGVKD. V shed 5 bases and J shed 0 bases, with 13 bases lying between them. The CDR3 is 15 amino acids. Concerning this clone: Its antigen is unknown.

Sorting with CD45RO/CCR7/CD25/CD127/CD95/CD27 yielded naive, central memory, regulatory and stem-like memory CD4+ cells. TCRB transcripts that were expressed got sequenced, as all of the isolated RNA had been reverse transcribed. Assay used: immunoSEQ multiplex PCR; TCRdb lists only in-frame clones, some missing. The sample gives 120,000 to 150,000 clones, more than 9% of which show up once; approximately 1.3% is in the top ten. Sequenced: naive CD4+ T cells from blood. The chain carries TRBV10-3 and TRBJ1-1; D uncertain. The sequence came from a man younger than 30 in good health. The chain's CDR3 is CAISPLPTMNTEAFF. The DNA for the CDR3 is TGTGCCATCAGTCCGCTACCTACCATGAACACTGAAGCTTTCTTT.